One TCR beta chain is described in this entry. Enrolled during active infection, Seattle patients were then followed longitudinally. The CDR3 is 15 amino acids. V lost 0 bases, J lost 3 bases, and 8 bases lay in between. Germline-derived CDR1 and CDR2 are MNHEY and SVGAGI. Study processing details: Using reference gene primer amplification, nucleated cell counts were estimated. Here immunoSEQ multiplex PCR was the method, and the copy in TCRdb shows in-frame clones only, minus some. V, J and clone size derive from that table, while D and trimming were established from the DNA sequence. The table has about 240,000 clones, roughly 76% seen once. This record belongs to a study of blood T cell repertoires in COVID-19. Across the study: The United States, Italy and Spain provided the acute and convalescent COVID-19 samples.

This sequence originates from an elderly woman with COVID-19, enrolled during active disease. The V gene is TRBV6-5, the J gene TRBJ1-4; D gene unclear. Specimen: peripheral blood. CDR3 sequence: CASSYSPGPNEKLFF. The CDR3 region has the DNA TGTGCCAGCAGTTACTCCCCGGGTCCTAATGAAAAACTGTTTTTT.